In this sample, the clone carrying this T cell receptor (beta chain) turned up many times. Its specificity is unknown. TCRdb analysed the 5' RACE reads with MiXCR anew, one entry per CDR3 protein. The sample records 200,000 to 300,000 distinct CDR3 sequences, roughly 8.2% being singletons. This CDR3 contains 14 residues. V shed 3 bases, J shed 8 bases, and the junction held 6 bases outside the gene matches. Germline values: CDR1 DFQATT, CDR2 SNEGSKA (reference sequence). This sample stems from a study of CD8 T cells in ankylosing spondylitis. General study findings and limits: Existing reports had already noted some motif variants in reactive arthritis synovial fluid and blood.

The chain couples TRBV20-1 to TRBJ2-1, with TRBD2 matching 11 bases. The clonotype comes from a female donor with ankylosing spondylitis or in good health (not recorded which). The sequenced sample was blood, either unsorted or a sorted T cell fraction (not recorded which). CDR3 in amino acids: CSASPSGRFDEQFF. The DNA of the CDR3 is TGCAGTGCTAGCCCTAGCGGGAGGTTCGATGAGCAGTTCTTC.